The rows below give T cell receptor beta chains drawn from one sample of a study of PD-1 blockade in classical Hodgkin lymphoma. Sequencing used immunoSEQ multiplex PCR; TCRdb keeps in-frame clones, though not all of them. This sample has 20,000 to 25,000 clones, with nearly 75% found just once. Specimen: peripheral blood mononuclear cells (PBMCs), collected before the second cycle of nivolumab. The receptors come from a human donor with classical Hodgkin lymphoma. Both conserved end residues are part of each CDR3.

TRBJ2-5 15 TRBV5-4 CASSGTGTRGETQYF
TRBJ1-2 16 TRBV2 CASSEAMGQGYYGYTF
TRBJ2-2 14 TRBV7-8 CASLPGQYTGELFF
TRBJ1-4 13 TRBV27 CASSPGGREKLFF
TRBJ1-2 14 TRBV19 CASTSRAPLLGYTF
TRBJ2-3 13 TRBV5-1 CASSLRRGDTQYF
TRBJ1-1 16 TRBV7-8 CASSIGQGAFPREAFF
TRBJ2-7 11 TRBV7-9 CASSQGTEQYF
TRBJ2-7 15 TRBV5-1 CASSQGLAGTYEQYF
TRBJ2-1 16 TRBV18 CASSPTREIPPGEQFF
TRBJ2-3 12 TRBV6-4 CASSQGADTQYF
TRBJ1-1 13 TRBV7-7 CASSQDTNTEAFF
TRBJ2-7 16 TRBV2 CASSEDQTGGPYEQYF
TRBJ1-6 13 TRBV6-1 CASSERMNSPLHF
TRBJ2-2 16 TRBV5-5 CASSFGLAPNTGELFF
TRBJ1-3 15 TRBV2 CASSITIVTGNTIYF
TRBJ2-5 15 TRBV6-1 CASSSQDAPRETQYF
TRBJ2-3 16 TRBV5-3 CARSLFAGGPRDTQYF
TRBJ2-3 16 TRBV6-1 CASSERLAGVSDTQYF
TRBJ2-1 15 TRBV5-5 CASRKDLDPYNEQFF
TRBJ1-2 14 TRBV5-1 CASSLAPGAYGYTF
TRBJ2-3 14 TRBV2 CASLSGRATDTQYF
TRBJ1-1 12 TRBV7-9 CASSSQGTEAFF
TRBJ2-2 16 TRBV18 CASSRATGRNTGELFF
TRBJ2-7 14 TRBV18 CASSPGQGIHEQYF
TRBJ1-1 13 TRBV10-3 CASRGTPNTEAFF
TRBJ1-1 16 TRBV5-1 CASSLESSSGGPTAFF
TRBJ2-3 15 TRBV18 CASSPPTSETDTQYF
TRBJ2-3 16 TRBV11-3 CASSWGGGESTDTQYF
TRBJ2-5 17 TRBV25-1 CASSESQGKGDQETQYF
TRBJ2-7 13 TRBV7-2 CASTSPDRFEQYF
TRBJ2-3 12 TRBV5-1 CASSRAADTQYF
TRBJ2-7 15 TRBV5-6 CASSNPPGQPYEQYF
TRBJ2-7 13 TRBV6-1 CASSVKGPYEQYF
TRBJ2-1 14 TRBV27 CASSWIFSYNEQFF
TRBJ1-1 13 TRBV6-5 CASSYSDVTEAFF
TRBJ1-2 13 TRBV6-6 CASRETTHYGYTF
TRBJ2-3 15 TRBV21-1 CASTQCGPTTDTQYF
TRBJ2-3 16 TRBV7-9 CASTQGPSGRADTQYF
TRBJ2-6 18 TRBV19 CASSASGTAVAGANVLTF
TRBJ1-1 13 TRBV6-1 CASSSQTGREAFF
TRBJ2-7 11 TRBV5-5 CASSSTYEQYF
TRBJ2-1 15 TRBV28 CASSLYASGHNEQFF
TRBJ2-1 15 TRBV4-2 CASSQDDGYYNEQFF
TRBJ2-4 16 TRBV14 CASSQEGGGSKNIQYF
TRBJ2-7 12 TRBV12-5 CASGLGSYEQYF